Presented here are 12 T cell receptor beta chains from one specimen sequenced in a study of CD8 T cells in ankylosing spondylitis. The study's findings and limits: A TCR beta motif of fewer than ten highly homologous variants seemed to mark ankylosing spondylitis blood.

MiXCR, applied by TCRdb to the 5' RACE reads, yields one record per CDR3 protein. Of more than 600,000 distinct CDR3 sequences listed, 15% to 20% were seen once; the top ten hold approximately 18%. For these receptors, no antigen is known. The sequenced material came from blood, either unsorted or a sorted T cell fraction (not recorded which). These receptors all stem from a male donor with ankylosing spondylitis.

V is TRBV6-1 and J is TRBJ1-2; 10 bases are shared with TRBD1. From germline, CDR1 is MNHNS and CDR2 SASEGT. This CDR3 has 15 amino acids. V lost 4 bases, J lost 2 bases, and 4 bases stayed unmatched. The CDR3 coding sequence is TGTGCCAGCAGTGGCCGGGACAGGGGAAACTATGGCTACACCTTC. Amino acid sequence: CASSGRDRGNYGYTF.

This clonotype turned up a few times. V usage is TRBV12-3 or TRBV12-4 and J usage is TRBJ1-5; D gene unclear. The length of the CDR3 is 14 residues. Trimming stripped 6 bases from V and 4 bases from J, with 13 bases between. The CDR3 nucleotides read TGTGCCAGCAGCTCCTCCGGCCATAATCAGCCCCAGCATTTT. This encodes CASSSSGHNQPQHF.

Many counts were recorded for this clonotype. CDR3 sequence reads: CASSSRQGWYTGELFF. The CDR3 DNA sequence: TGTGCCAGCAGTTCTCGACAGGGGTGGTACACCGGGGAGCTGTTTTTT. The chain couples TRBV12-3 or TRBV12-4 to TRBJ2-2; 8 bases are shared with TRBD1. V lost 4 bases to trimming and J lost 3 bases; unmatched junction nucleotides: 7. This CDR3 is built from 16 residues.

The chain is built from TRBV29-1 and TRBJ2-3; a weak D match, TRBD2 (6 bases). V dropped 6 bases and J dropped 1 base, with 11 bases sitting between them. Germline V lookup: CDR1 SQVTM, CDR2 ANQGSEA. CDR3 length equals 13 residues. The CDR3 sequence: CSVTGLRTDTQYF. The DNA for the CDR3 is TGCAGCGTGACGGGACTTCGCACAGATACGCAGTATTTT.

This clonotype appeared a few times. J is TRBJ2-3 and V is TRBV29-1; D gene uncertain. V lost 8 bases and J 2 bases, leaving 14 bases between the germline ends. The CDR3 runs 13 residues. Germline V gives CDR1 SQVTM, CDR2 ANQGSEA. CDR3 DNA sequence: TGCAGCTCTACGGACCCCTACACAGATACGCAGTATTTT. It translates to CSSTDPYTDTQYF.

The rearrangement links TRBV2 to TRBJ2-7; unclear D gene. V gave up 10 bases and J gave up 0 bases, with 13 bases separating them. Germline values: CDR1 SNHLY, CDR2 FYNNEI. The CDR3 is made up of 13 amino acids. CDR3 residues: CAITGPNSYEQYF. CDR3 sequence (DNA): TGTGCCATAACCGGACCTAACTCCTACGAGCAGTACTTC.

The chain combines TRBV9 with TRBJ2-3; 14 nucleotides agree with TRBD2. Looked up from germline, CDR1 is SGDLS and CDR2 is YYNGEE. Trimming at V came to 0 bases and at J to 2 bases, leaving 2 bases not matched to a gene. The CDR3 loop spans 17 amino acids. CDR3 region: CASSVVTSGRDTDTQYF. Here the CDR3 DNA reads TGTGCCAGCAGCGTAGTGACTAGCGGGAGGGACACAGATACGCAGTATTTT.

This clonotype was counted at least ten times. V is TRBV18 and J is TRBJ2-7; D gene ambiguous. V gave up 2 bases and J gave up 4 bases, with 6 bases separating them. Looked up from germline, CDR1 is KGHSH and CDR2 is LQKENI. The CDR3 is made up of 12 amino acids. CDR3 sequence (DNA): TGTGCCAGCTCACCAAACAGATACGAGCAGTACTTC. Protein: CASSPNRYEQYF. Filled out from reference TRBV18 and TRBJ2-7, the complete variable domain reads NAGVMQNPRHLVRRRGQEARLRCSPMKGHSHVYWYRQLPEEGLKFMVYLQKENIIDESGMPKERFSAEFPKEGPSILRIQQVVRGDSAAYFCASSPNRYEQYFGPGTRLTVT.

Concerning this clonotype itself: This may come from a read error, since a much larger clone is one base off. The chain carries TRBV20-1 and TRBJ1-2, with D perhaps matching TRBD1 (5 bases). The germline gives CDR1 DFQATT, CDR2 SNEGSKA (reference sequence). Trimming cost V 3 bases and J 4 bases, with 9 bases left between them. The CDR3 spans 12 residues. The CDR3 sequence is CSARAGTYGYTF. CDR3 DNA: TGCAGTGCTAGGGCAGGGACCTATGGCTACACCTTC.

This clonotype came up a few times. The gene calls are TRBV5-1 and TRBJ1-2; D unresolved. Looked up from germline, CDR1 is SGHRS and CDR2 is YFSETQ. This CDR3 has 14 residues. V was trimmed by 0 bases and J by 4 bases, leaving 10 bases between them. The CDR3 DNA is TGCGCCAGCAGCTTGGGGCAGCCGAGCTATGGCTACACCTTC. This codes for CASSLGQPSYGYTF.

The CDR3 loop is CASSPRGTGNLHKQFF. In nucleotides, the CDR3 is TGTGCCAGCTCACCACGTGGGACAGGTAATCTCCATAAGCAGTTCTTC. The chain is built from TRBV18 and TRBJ2-1; TRBD1 aligns across 8 bases. The CDR3 totals 16 residues. Germline CDR1 reads KGHSH; CDR2 reads LQKENI. V lost 1 base and J lost 11; bases outside the gene matches: 13.

The J gene is TRBJ1-1, the V gene TRBV7-9; D not resolved. The CDR3 is made up of 16 amino acids. Germline lookup yields CDR1 SEHNR and CDR2 FQNEAQ (reference sequence). With 5 bases removed from V and 1 base from J, the gap between germline ends came to 17 bases. The CDR3 is CASSPDVYGPNTEAFF. As DNA, the CDR3 is TGTGCCAGCAGCCCAGATGTTTATGGCCCGAACACTGAAGCTTTCTTT.